This note documents a single T cell receptor (beta chain) sequence. Its antigen remains unknown. The PCR employed 60 Vbeta primers together with 13 Jbeta primers. TCRdb's copy holds only in-frame clones and misses some; the assay was immunoSEQ multiplex PCR. This sample has over 150,000 clones; around four fifths occur once, and the top ten carry approximately 3.7%. The data were taken from a study of cytomegalovirus exposure and HLA in healthy donors. Study at large: When 350 to 500 donors were genotyped, just over 80% of them were found to fall in the Caucasian-associated ancestry cluster. Study-level points and caveats: Cytomegalovirus status was reportedly diagnosed by the classifier with high specificity and sensitivity.

The TCR was taken from a woman in her sixties or seventies in good health and CMV-seropositive. Sample: PBMCs.

The CDR3 here is CASSPGQQPYGYTF. CDR3 in DNA: TGTGCCAGCAGCCCCGGACAGCAACCGTATGGCTACACCTTC. This chain uses TRBV5-8 with TRBJ1-2; D possibly corresponds to TRBD1 (6 bases). Germline-derived CDR1 and CDR2 are SGHTS and YDEGEE. This CDR3 spans 14 amino acids. The ends were cut back, 4 bases at V and 5 bases at J, with 15 bases in the middle.